The 24 T cell receptor beta chains presented below share a single source sample, sequenced in a study of blood T cell repertoires in COVID-19. Libraries were prepared by immunoSEQ multiplex PCR; TCRdb keeps only in-frame clonotypes and omits some of them. This table has tens of thousands of clones, around 92% appearing once. Sequencing input: peripheral blood. The origin of the receptors is a woman aged 55-70 years with active COVID-19.

The V and J genes are TRBV4-1 and TRBJ2-5; tentatively, D is TRBD1 (6 bases). Germline V gene sequence: CDR1 MGHRA, CDR2 YSYEKL. Between the trimmed V and J ends, which lost 6 bases and 5 bases, there was a span of 16 bases. The CDR3 contains 14 residues. This chain's CDR3 is CASSPGPGVETQYF. Written as DNA, the CDR3 is TGCGCCAGCAGTCCGGGGCCAGGGGTGGAGACCCAGTACTTC.

This chain links TRBV12-3 or TRBV12-4 with TRBJ1-1; the D gene is possibly TRBD1 (6 bases). V was trimmed by 4 bases and J by 10 bases, leaving 13 bases between them. The CDR3 length is 12 residues. The CDR3 region has the DNA TGTGCCAGCAGTTACCAGGGGATGGGAGCTTTCTTT. Translated: CASSYQGMGAFF.

This rearrangement joins TRBV6-1 to TRBJ1-5, with D unresolved. The germline V and J ends were trimmed by 2 bases and 3 bases, with 11 bases remaining between them. CDR1 is MNHNS, CDR2 SASEGT, per germline. The CDR3 length is 15 residues. CDR3 nucleotides: TGTGCCAGCAGTGAACGGGTTCTGGACAATCAGCCCCAGCATTTT. Encoded protein: CASSERVLDNQPQHF.

The chain has TRBV9 and TRBJ1-3; 7 bases align to TRBD1. Trimming took 6 bases from V and 3 from J; bases not matched to a gene: 6. Looked up from germline, CDR1 is SGDLS and CDR2 is YYNGEE. The CDR3 has 14 amino acids. CDR3 in DNA: TGTGCCAGCACCAGGGCAGGGGGTGGAAACACCATATATTTT. Its protein product is CASTRAGGGNTIYF.

This sequence joins TRBV15 and TRBJ1-4, with D unresolved. This CDR3 has 16 amino acids. The V gene's germline CDR1 is LNHNV and CDR2 YYDKDF (reference sequence). V was cut by 1 base and J by 11 bases, with 20 bases left in between. The DNA of the CDR3 is TGTGCCACCAGCAGAGCGGCGGGATTACAAGGTGGGAAACTGTTTTTT. Translated: CATSRAAGLQGGKLFF.

The rearrangement uses TRBV24-1 and TRBJ2-2, with TRBD1 matching over 8 bases. V was clipped by 2 bases and J by 1 base; unmatched bases: 2. The CDR3 covers 16 residues. CDR1 is KGHDR, CDR2 SFDVKD, per germline. CDR3 sequence reads: CATSDSGTGNTGELFF. CDR3 sequence (DNA): TGTGCCACCAGTGATTCCGGGACAGGGAACACCGGGGAGCTGTTTTTT.

The chain has TRBV18 and TRBJ1-2; D might be TRBD1 (5 bases). Germline V gene sequence: CDR1 KGHSH, CDR2 LQKENI. The CDR3 extends over 13 amino acids. The V end lost 2 bases, the J end lost 6 bases, and 10 bases lay between the germline ends. DNA of the CDR3: TGTGCCAGCTCACCAAAACGGGGGGATGGCTACACCTTC. The encoded protein is CASSPKRGDGYTF.

The V call is TRBV5-4, the J call TRBJ2-7, with 7 bases lining up with TRBD1. The V gene end was trimmed by 3 bases and the J gene end by 3 bases; junction bases not matched to a gene: 9. CDR3 size: 15 residues. Germline assignment: CDR1 SGHNT and CDR2 YYREEE (reference sequence). CDR3 sequence (DNA): TGTGCCAGCAGCTCCGGGACAGTGACCTTCTACGAGCAGTACTTC. Amino acid sequence: CASSSGTVTFYEQYF.

This chain connects TRBV24-1 to TRBJ1-2, with D unclear. Germline lookup yields CDR1 KGHDR and CDR2 SFDVKD. Between the trimmed V and J ends, which lost 5 bases and 8 bases, there was a span of 11 bases. The CDR3 is 12 residues long. The CDR3 is CATSGRREGYTF. CDR3 bases: TGTGCCACCAGTGGTCGTCGGGAGGGCTACACCTTC.

V and J are TRBV6-2 or TRBV6-3 and TRBJ2-7, with 7 bases identical to TRBD2. Germline assignment: CDR1 MNHEY and CDR2 SVGEGT. The CDR3 is 15 amino acids. V trimming: 2 bases; J trimming: 1 base; junction bases outside the gene matches: 5. The CDR3 DNA follows: TGTGCCAGCAGTTACCATCAGGGAGGGTCCTACGAGCAGTACTTC. This gives the protein CASSYHQGGSYEQYF.

This chain connects TRBV28 to TRBJ1-4; 10 bases fit TRBD1. The ends lost 4 bases at V and 4 bases at J; junction bases unmatched: 6. The CDR3 is made up of 16 amino acids. CDR1 and CDR2 from the germline V gene are MDHEN and SYDVKM. CDR3 sequence: CASSSPGQGYNEKLFF. CDR3 sequence (DNA): TGTGCCAGCAGTTCCCCGGGACAGGGGTATAATGAAAAACTGTTTTTT.

Only one count was recorded for this clone. This chain links TRBV5-3 with TRBJ2-1; perhaps TRBD1 as D (6 bases). TRBV5-3 is assigned to the ORF class and has an uncertain function. The CDR3 covers 15 residues. With 4 bases removed from V and 2 bases from J, the gap between germline ends came to 13 bases. The CDR3 loop reads CARSRNRDPYNEQFF. CDR3 nucleotides: TGTGCCAGAAGCCGGAACAGGGACCCCTACAATGAGCAGTTCTTC.

The rearrangement uses TRBV12-5 and TRBJ2-5, with a possible D match to TRBD2 (6 bases). V lost 3 bases to trimming and J lost 4 bases, with 9 bases between them. The CDR3 runs to 13 residues. Germline loops: CDR1 LGHNT, CDR2 FRNRAP. The CDR3 sequence is CASGLSGRETQYF. The CDR3 DNA is TGTGCTAGTGGTTTATCCGGGAGAGAGACCCAGTACTTC.

The chain joins TRBV28 to TRBJ1-5; D remains ambiguous. Trimming cost V 11 bases and J 7 bases, with 9 bases left between them. Germline V gene data show CDR1 as MDHEN and CDR2 as SYDVKM. This CDR3 contains 10 residues. The CDR3, as DNA: TGTGCCGCCGCGTGGCAGCCCCAGCATTTT. Amino acids: CAAAWQPQHF.

The rearrangement uses TRBV7-9 and TRBJ1-1, with a possible D match to TRBD1 (6 bases). The CDR3 consists of 15 residues. V lost 0 bases, J lost 5 bases, and 13 bases lay in between. The germline V gene has CDR1 SEHNR and CDR2 FQNEAQ (reference sequence). The CDR3 DNA is TGTGCCAGCAGCTTAGCGGTTGGGGGCTGGACTGAAGCTTTCTTT. Translation: CASSLAVGGWTEAFF.

The genes are TRBV7-9 and TRBJ2-1; 7 bases fit TRBD2. Germline CDR1 and CDR2: SEHNR and FQNEAQ (reference sequence). The CDR3 loop spans 14 amino acids. The trim removed 0 bases at V and 5 bases at J, leaving 1 base unmatched. The CDR3 region is CASSLAGGNNEQFF. CDR3 DNA sequence: TGTGCCAGCAGCTTAGCCGGGGGGAACAATGAGCAGTTCTTC.

The chain combines TRBV5-4 with TRBJ2-7; possible D gene TRBD1, 6 bases. The CDR3 is made up of 15 amino acids. The ends were cut back, 0 bases at V and 2 bases at J, with 12 bases in the middle. CDR1 and CDR2 (germline): SGHNT, YYREEE (reference sequence). CDR3 in DNA: TGTGCCAGCAGCTTGGAAGGGACAACTGCCTACGAGCAGTACTTC. It encodes CASSLEGTTAYEQYF.

V and J are TRBV5-4 and TRBJ2-1; perhaps TRBD2 as D (6 bases). The V gene's germline CDR1 is SGHNT and CDR2 YYREEE (reference sequence). The V gene lost 0 bases and the J gene lost 2 bases, with 12 bases spanning the gap. The CDR3 contains 16 residues. This chain's CDR3 is CASSLGGEAPYNEQFF. CDR3 bases: TGTGCCAGCAGCTTGGGCGGGGAAGCGCCCTACAATGAGCAGTTCTTC.

In this sample, this clone turned up once. The rearrangement joins TRBV27 to TRBJ1-6; TRBD1 is a possible D gene (5 bases). V lost 5 bases to trimming and J lost 8 bases, with 19 bases between them. The CDR3 totals 16 residues. Germline CDR1 reads MNHEY; CDR2 reads SMNVEV (reference sequence). Here the CDR3 DNA reads TGTGCCAGCAGTCCTAAACGACAGATCGCCTATTCACCCCTCCACTTT. Protein: CASSPKRQIAYSPLHF.

This clone has just one count. The chain is built from TRBV9 and TRBJ1-6; no clear D. The CDR3 is 14 amino acids. Germline V gene data show CDR1 as SGDLS and CDR2 as YYNGEE. V lost 0 bases and J lost 6, with 7 bases in between. This CDR3 is CASSVDPGNSPLHF. The CDR3 nucleotides read TGTGCCAGCAGCGTAGACCCGGGTAATTCACCCCTCCACTTT.

This clone was counted between two and nine times. This CDR3 is CASSTQGLGGYTF. In DNA form, the CDR3 reads TGTGCCAGTAGTACACAGGGTTTGGGTGGCTACACCTTC. The V call is TRBV19, the J call TRBJ1-2; possible D gene TRBD1, 6 bases. V lost 4 bases to trimming and J lost 7 bases, with 13 bases between them. CDR1 is LNHDA, CDR2 SQIVND, per germline (reference sequence). This CDR3 is 13 amino acids long.

The chain is built from TRBV5-1 and TRBJ2-7, with 8 nucleotides matching TRBD1. The CDR3 runs to 14 residues. The ends lost 3 bases at V and 5 bases at J; junction bases unmatched: 7. The germline gives CDR1 SGHRS, CDR2 YFSETQ. CDR3 sequence reads: CASSWWTGPHEQYF. CDR3 sequence (DNA): TGCGCCAGCAGCTGGTGGACAGGGCCCCACGAGCAGTACTTC. Looking up the rest from reference TRBV5-1 and TRBJ2-7 gives the full variable domain: KAGVTQTPRYLIKTRGQQVTLSCSPISGHRSVSWYQQTPGQGLQFLFEYFSETQRNKGNFPGRFSGRQFSNSRSEMNVSTLELGDSALYLCASSWWTGPHEQYFGPGTRLTVT.

The chain is built from TRBV11-2 and TRBJ1-6, with a possible D match to TRBD1 (6 bases). Germline values: CDR1 SGHAT, CDR2 FQNNGV. The germline V and J ends were trimmed by 1 base and 7 bases, with 11 bases remaining between them. This CDR3 contains 15 residues. The CDR3, as DNA: TGTGCCAGCAGCTTAGTCGGGGGGCAAAATTCACCCCTCCACTTT. Protein sequence: CASSLVGGQNSPLHF.

V usage is TRBV6-1 and J usage is TRBJ1-1, with D possibly being TRBD1 (5 bases). CDR3 length: 11 amino acids. The germline CDR1 and CDR2 sequences are MNHNS and SASEGT. The V and J ends lost 2 bases and 7 bases respectively, with 5 bases between them. DNA of the CDR3: TGTGCCAGCAGTGAACAGGGTGAAGCTTTCTTT. Protein: CASSEQGEAFF.